This record covers a single T cell receptor beta chain. These data originate in a study of shared T cell receptors in the human thymus. This CDR3 comprises 13 residues. Germline CDR1 SQVTM, CDR2 ANQGSEA. Trimming pared 4 bases from V and 2 bases from J, leaving 12 bases between. Clones were sequenced by immunoSEQ multiplex PCR, and TCRdb holds only the in-frame ones, with some missing. The sample records 600,000 or so clones, over 75% being singletons. The data were also submitted as part of a second study, on human thymus T cells. Turning to that study: Finnish infants who were healthy and having corrective surgery for congenital heart defects made up the donors.

The sample consisted of thymocytes. The clonotype comes from a boy in the first two years of life with a congenital heart defect. This sequence joins TRBV29-1 and TRBJ2-7; tentatively, D is TRBD2 (6 bases). CDR3 loop: CSVVGGTTYEQYF. CDR3 nucleotide sequence: TGCAGCGTTGTTGGCGGGACCACCTACGAGCAGTACTTC.